This T cell receptor beta chain was captured by sequencing in a study of blood T cells in healthy people across ages. Study conclusions and caveats: Estimates drawn from one million T cells were deemed to understate diversity. Naive and antigen-experienced cells could not be conclusively compared, given unsorted PBMCs. Naive T cell percentage showed a strong correlation with the diversity of TCR beta.

Using a J-beta primer mix together with a sample-barcoded 5' primer, a second PCR was run for about 7 to 12 cycles. Each cDNA molecule was tagged by a template-switch adaptor that had 12 random nucleotides. MiXCR, run by TCRdb on the 5' RACE reads, gives a single entry per CDR3 protein. The repertoire consists of some 1,800,000 distinct CDR3 sequences, with roughly two fifths occurring once and the leading ten covering under 30%. This clonotype has just a few counts. The antigen remains undetermined. V gave up 4 bases and J gave up 5 bases, with 15 bases separating them. CDR1 SGHRS and CDR2 YFSETQ come from the germline V gene. The CDR3 has 14 residues.

This chain joins TRBV5-1 and TRBJ2-5; tentatively, D is TRBD1 (5 bases). The receptor was isolated from a human donor in good health. Sequencing used blood. The CDR3 loop is CASSMTDLTETQYF. The CDR3 DNA is TGCGCCAGCAGCATGACAGATTTGACGGAGACCCAGTACTTC. Filled out from reference TRBV5-1 and TRBJ2-5, the complete variable domain reads KAGVTQTPRYLIKTRGQQVTLSCSPISGHRSVSWYQQTPGQGLQFLFEYFSETQRNKGNFPGRFSGRQFSNSRSEMNVSTLELGDSALYLCASSMTDLTETQYFGPGTRLLVL.